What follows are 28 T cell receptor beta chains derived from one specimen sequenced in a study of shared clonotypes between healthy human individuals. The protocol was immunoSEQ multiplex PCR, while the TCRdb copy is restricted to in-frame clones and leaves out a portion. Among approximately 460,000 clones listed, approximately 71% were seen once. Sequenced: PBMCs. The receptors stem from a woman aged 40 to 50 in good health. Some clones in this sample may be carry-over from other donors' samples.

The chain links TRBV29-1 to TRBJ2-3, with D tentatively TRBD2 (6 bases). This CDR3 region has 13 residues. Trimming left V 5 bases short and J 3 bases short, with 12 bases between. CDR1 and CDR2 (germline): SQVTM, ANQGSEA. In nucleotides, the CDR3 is TGCAGCGTTCCAGCGGGCGGGACAGATACGCAGTATTTT. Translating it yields CSVPAGGTDTQYF.

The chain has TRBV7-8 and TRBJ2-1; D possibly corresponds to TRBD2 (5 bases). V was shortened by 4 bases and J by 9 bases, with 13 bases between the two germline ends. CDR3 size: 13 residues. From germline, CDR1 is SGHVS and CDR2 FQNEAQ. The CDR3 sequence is CASSYGLWGEQFF. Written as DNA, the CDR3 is TGTGCCAGCAGCTATGGACTGTGGGGTGAGCAGTTCTTC.

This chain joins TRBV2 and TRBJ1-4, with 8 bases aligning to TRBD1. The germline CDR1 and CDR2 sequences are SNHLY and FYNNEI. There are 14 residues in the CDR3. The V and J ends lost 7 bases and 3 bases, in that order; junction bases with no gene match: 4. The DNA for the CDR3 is TGTGCCAGCACCCCGGGACAGGCTAATGAAAAACTGTTTTTT. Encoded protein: CASTPGQANEKLFF.

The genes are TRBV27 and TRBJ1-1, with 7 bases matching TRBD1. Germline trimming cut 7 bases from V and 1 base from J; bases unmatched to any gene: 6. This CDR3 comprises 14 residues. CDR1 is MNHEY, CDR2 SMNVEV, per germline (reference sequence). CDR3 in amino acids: CASIPHRGNTEAFF. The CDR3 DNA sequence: TGTGCCAGCATCCCGCACAGGGGGAACACTGAAGCTTTCTTT.

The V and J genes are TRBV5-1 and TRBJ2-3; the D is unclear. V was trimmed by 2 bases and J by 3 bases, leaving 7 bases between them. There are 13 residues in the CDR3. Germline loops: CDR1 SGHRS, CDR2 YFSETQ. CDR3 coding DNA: TGCGCCAGCAGCTTCGGTGAAACAGATACGCAGTATTTT. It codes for CASSFGETDTQYF.

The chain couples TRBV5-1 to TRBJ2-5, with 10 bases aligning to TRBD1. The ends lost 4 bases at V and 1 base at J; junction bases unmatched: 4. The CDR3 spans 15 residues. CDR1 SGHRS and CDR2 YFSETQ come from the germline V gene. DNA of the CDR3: TGCGCCAGCAGCGTGGACAGGGGGAGCCAAGAGACCCAGTACTTC. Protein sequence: CASSVDRGSQETQYF.

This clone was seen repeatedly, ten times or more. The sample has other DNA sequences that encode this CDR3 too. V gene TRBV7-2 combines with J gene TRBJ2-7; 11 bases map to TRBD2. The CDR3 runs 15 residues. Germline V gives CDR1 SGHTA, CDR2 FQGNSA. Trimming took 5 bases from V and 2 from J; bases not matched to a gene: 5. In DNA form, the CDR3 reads TGTGCCAGCAGCGTACTAGCGGGGGCCGCCTACGAGCAGTACTTC. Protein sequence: CASSVLAGAAYEQYF.

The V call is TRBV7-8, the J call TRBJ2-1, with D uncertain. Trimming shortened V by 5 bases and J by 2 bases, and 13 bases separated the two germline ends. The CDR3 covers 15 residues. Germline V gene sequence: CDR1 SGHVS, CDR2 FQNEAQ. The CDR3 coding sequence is TGTGCCAGCAGCCTGGTGCGTTTGGCCTACAATGAGCAGTTCTTC. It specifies CASSLVRLAYNEQFF.

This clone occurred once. CDR3 sequence: CSVDTIAGGRTDTQYF. For the CDR3, the DNA is TGCAGCGTTGATACGATAGCGGGAGGACGCACAGATACGCAGTATTTT. The chain carries TRBV29-1 and TRBJ2-3; 10 nucleotides match TRBD2. The trim removed 3 bases at V and 1 base at J, leaving 7 bases unmatched. This CDR3 has 16 amino acids. Per germline, CDR1 SQVTM and CDR2 ANQGSEA.

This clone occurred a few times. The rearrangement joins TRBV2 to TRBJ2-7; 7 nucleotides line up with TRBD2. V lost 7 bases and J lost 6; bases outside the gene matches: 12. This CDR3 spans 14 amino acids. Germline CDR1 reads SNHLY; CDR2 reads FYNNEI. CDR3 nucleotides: TGTGCCAGCACCCCGGGAGGAGGTGTTCGCGAGCAGTACTTC. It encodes CASTPGGGVREQYF.

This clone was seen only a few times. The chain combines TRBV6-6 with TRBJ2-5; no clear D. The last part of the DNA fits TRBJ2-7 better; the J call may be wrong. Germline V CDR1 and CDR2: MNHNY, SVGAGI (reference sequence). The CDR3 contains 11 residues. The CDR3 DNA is TGTGCCAGCAGTTATACCTACGAGCAGTACTTC. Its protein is CASSYTYEQYF.

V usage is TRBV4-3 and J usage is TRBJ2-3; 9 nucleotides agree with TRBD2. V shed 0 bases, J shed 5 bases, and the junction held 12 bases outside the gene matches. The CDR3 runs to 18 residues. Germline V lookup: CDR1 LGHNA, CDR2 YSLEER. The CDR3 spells CASSQDFGGSGRGDTQYF. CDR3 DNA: TGCGCCAGCAGCCAAGATTTTGGTGGTAGCGGGAGAGGAGATACGCAGTATTTT.

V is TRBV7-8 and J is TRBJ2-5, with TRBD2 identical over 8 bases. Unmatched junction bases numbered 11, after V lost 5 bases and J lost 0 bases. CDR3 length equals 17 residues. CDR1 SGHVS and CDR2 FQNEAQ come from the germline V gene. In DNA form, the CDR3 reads TGTGCCAGCAGCCTCGACGTAGCGGGGATGTACCAAGAGACCCAGTACTTC. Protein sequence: CASSLDVAGMYQETQYF.

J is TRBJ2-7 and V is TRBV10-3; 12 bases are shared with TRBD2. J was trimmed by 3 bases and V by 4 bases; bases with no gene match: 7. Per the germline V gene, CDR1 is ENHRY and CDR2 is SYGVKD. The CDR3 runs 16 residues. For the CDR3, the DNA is TGTGCCATCAGTGGCCTAGCGGGAGGGACCCTCTACGAGCAGTACTTC. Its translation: CAISGLAGGTLYEQYF.

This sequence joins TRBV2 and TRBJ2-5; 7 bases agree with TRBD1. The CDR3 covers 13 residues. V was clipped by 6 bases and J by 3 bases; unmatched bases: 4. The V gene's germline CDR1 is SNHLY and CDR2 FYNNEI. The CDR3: CASSAGTEETQYF. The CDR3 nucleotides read TGTGCCAGCAGCGCCGGGACAGAAGAGACCCAGTACTTC.

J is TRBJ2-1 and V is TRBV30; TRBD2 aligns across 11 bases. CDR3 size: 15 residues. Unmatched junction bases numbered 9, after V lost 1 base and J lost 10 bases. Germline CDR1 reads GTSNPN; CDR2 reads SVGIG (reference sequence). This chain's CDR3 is CAWSDGGTSGWEQFF. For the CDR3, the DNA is TGTGCCTGGAGTGACGGAGGGACTAGCGGTTGGGAGCAGTTCTTC. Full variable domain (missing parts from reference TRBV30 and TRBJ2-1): SQTIHQWPATLVQPVGSPLSLECTVEGTSNPNLYWYRQAAGRGLQLLFYSVGIGQISSEVPQNLSASRPQDRQFILSSKKLLLSDSGFYLCAWSDGGTSGWEQFFGPGTRLTVL.

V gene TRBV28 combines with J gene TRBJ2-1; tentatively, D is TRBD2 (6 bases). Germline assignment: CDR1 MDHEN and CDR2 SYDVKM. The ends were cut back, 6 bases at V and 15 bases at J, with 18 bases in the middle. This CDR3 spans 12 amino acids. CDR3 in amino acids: CASRATTDGGFF. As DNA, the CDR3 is TGTGCCAGCAGGGCTACTACGGACGGGGGGTTCTTC.

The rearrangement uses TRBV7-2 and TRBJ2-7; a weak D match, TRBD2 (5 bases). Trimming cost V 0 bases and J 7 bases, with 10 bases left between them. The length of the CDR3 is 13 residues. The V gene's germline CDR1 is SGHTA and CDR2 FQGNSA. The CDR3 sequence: CASSLAGGGEQYF. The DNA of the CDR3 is TGTGCCAGCAGCTTAGCCGGCGGAGGAGAGCAGTACTTC.

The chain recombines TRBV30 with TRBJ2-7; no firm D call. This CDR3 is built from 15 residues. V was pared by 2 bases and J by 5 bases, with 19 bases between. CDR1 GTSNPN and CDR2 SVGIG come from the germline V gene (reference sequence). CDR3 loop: CAWSSSGPNGHEQYF. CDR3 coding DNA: TGTGCCTGGAGTTCATCCGGGCCCAACGGCCACGAGCAGTACTTC.

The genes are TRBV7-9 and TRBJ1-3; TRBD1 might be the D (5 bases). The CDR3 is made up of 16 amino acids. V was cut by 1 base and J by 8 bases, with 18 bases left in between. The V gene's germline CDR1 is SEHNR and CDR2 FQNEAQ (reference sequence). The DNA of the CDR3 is TGTGCCAGCAGCTTAGTGTTCAGGGTGGGAGACGACACCATATATTTT. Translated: CASSLVFRVGDDTIYF.

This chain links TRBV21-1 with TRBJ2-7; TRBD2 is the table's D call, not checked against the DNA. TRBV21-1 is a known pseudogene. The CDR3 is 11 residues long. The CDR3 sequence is CASSKVAEQYF. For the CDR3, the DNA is TGTGCCAGCAGCAAAGTAGCAGAGCAGTACTTC.

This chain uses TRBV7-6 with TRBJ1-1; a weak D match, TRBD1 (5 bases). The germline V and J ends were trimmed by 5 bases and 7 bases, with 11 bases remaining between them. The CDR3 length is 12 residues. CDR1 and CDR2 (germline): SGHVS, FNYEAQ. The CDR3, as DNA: TGTGCCAGCAGCCCCCGTGGGGGTGAAGCTTTCTTT. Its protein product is CASSPRGGEAFF. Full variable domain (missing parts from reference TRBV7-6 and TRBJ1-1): GAGVSQSPRYKVTKRGQDVALRCDPISGHVSLYWYRQALGQGPEFLTYFNYEAQQDKSGLPNDRFSAERPEGSISTLTIQRTEQRDSAMYRCASSPRGGEAFFGQGTRLTVV.

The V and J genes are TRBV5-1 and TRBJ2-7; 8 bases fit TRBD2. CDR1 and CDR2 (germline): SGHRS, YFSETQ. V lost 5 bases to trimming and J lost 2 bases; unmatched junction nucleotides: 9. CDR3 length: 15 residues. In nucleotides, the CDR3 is TGCGCCAGCAGAGCTGGGACTAGAATCACCTACGAGCAGTACTTC. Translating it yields CASRAGTRITYEQYF.

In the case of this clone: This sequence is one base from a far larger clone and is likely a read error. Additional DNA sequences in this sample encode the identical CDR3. CDR3 sequence: CAFTAAGYEQYF. CDR3 sequence (DNA): TGTGCCTTCACCGCCGCCGGCTACGAGCAATACTTC. The genes are TRBV30 and TRBJ2-7; no firm D call. The CDR3 covers 12 residues. Germline CDR1 reads GTSNPN; CDR2 reads SVGIG (reference sequence). Full variable domain (remainder filled in from reference TRBV30 and TRBJ2-7): SQTIHQWPATLVQPVGSPLSLECTVEGTSNPNLYWYRQAAGRGLQLLFYSVGIGQISSEVPQNLSASRPQDRQFILSSKKLLLSDSGFYLCAFTAAGYEQYFGPGTRLTVT.

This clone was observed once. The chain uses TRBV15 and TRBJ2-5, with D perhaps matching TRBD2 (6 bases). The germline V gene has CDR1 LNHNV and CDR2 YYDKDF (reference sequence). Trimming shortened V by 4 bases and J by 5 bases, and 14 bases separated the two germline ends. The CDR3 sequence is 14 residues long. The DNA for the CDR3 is TGTGCCACCAGCACTCGGGACTCCCTGGAGACCCAGTACTTC. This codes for CATSTRDSLETQYF.

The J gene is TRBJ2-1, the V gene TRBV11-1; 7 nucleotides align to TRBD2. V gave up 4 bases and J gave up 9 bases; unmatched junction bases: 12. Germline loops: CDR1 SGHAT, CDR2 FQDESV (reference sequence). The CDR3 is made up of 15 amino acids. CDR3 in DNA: TGTGCCAGCAGCTCCTCCGGGGAGGGAGTTCTTGAGCAGTTCTTC. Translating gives CASSSSGEGVLEQFF.

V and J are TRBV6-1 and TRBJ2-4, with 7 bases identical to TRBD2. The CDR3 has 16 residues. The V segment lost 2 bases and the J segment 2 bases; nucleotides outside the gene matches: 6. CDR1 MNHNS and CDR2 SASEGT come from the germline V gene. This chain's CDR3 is CASSEWLGGSKNIQYF. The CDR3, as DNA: TGTGCCAGCAGTGAATGGCTCGGGGGGTCCAAAAACATTCAGTACTTC.

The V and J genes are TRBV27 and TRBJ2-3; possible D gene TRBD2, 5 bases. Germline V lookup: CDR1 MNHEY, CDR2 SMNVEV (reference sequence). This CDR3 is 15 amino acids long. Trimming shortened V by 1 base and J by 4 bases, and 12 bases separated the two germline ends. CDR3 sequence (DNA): TGTGCCAGCAGTTTATTGTTCGCGGGCCCAGATACGCAGTATTTT. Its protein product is CASSLLFAGPDTQYF.